A single sample is the source of the 20 T cell receptor beta chains below, sequenced in a study of neurological immune-mediated disorders. TCRdb fed the 5' RACE reads into MiXCR, producing one record per CDR3 protein. This sample yields about 38,000 distinct CDR3 sequences, of which around 10% are seen a single time; about 3.9% belongs to the top ten. The sequencing input was CD4+ T cells from blood. These receptor sequences come from a woman in her 30s with HTLV-1-associated myelopathy (HAM/TSP).

This clonotype was observed at least ten times. V and J are TRBV5-5 and TRBJ2-2; 8 bases fit TRBD1. Germline lookup yields CDR1 SGHKS and CDR2 YYEKEE (reference sequence). The CDR3 sequence is 17 residues long. The ends lost 2 bases at V and 6 bases at J; junction bases unmatched: 12. CDR3 sequence: CASSFHSGGIEAGELFF. CDR3 bases: TGTGCCAGCAGCTTTCATTCAGGGGGCATAGAAGCCGGGGAGCTGTTTTTT.

This clonotype has a count of ten or more. J is TRBJ2-1 and V is TRBV7-9, with TRBD2 matching over 7 bases. Germline V gene lookup returns CDR1 SEHNR and CDR2 FQNEAQ (reference sequence). This CDR3 has 18 amino acids. Germline trimming cut 5 bases from V and 5 bases from J; bases unmatched to any gene: 18. In nucleotides, the CDR3 is TGTGCCAGCAGCCAATTAGGGTTGGTCGGGGGGATCCACAATGAGCAGTTCTTC. Translation: CASSQLGLVGGIHNEQFF.

In regard to this clonotype: A single base separates this from a much larger clone, so it may be a read error. The gene calls are TRBV7-9 and TRBJ2-3; D possibly corresponds to TRBD1 (6 bases). The V and J ends lost 7 bases and 2 bases respectively, with 16 bases between them. The V gene's germline CDR1 is SEHNR and CDR2 FQNEAQ (reference sequence). The CDR3 has 15 amino acids. The CDR3 DNA follows: TGTGCCAGCACCCAGGGGAATAGCGACACAGATACGCAGTATTTT. Residues: CASTQGNSDTDTQYF. Full variable domain (outside the CDR3, taken from reference TRBV7-9 and TRBJ2-3): DTGVSQNPRHKITKRGQNVTFRCDPISEHNRLYWYRQTLGQGPEFLTYFQNEAQLEKSRLLSDRFSAERPKGSFSTLEIQRTEQGDSAMYLCASTQGNSDTDTQYFGPGTRLTVL.

Many counts were recorded for this clonotype. This chain uses TRBV12-3 or TRBV12-4 with TRBJ2-7; TRBD1 might be the D (6 bases). CDR3 length: 15 residues. V was pared by 8 bases and J by 0 bases, with 17 bases between. The CDR3, as DNA: TGTGCCAGCGCCCAGGGCCCCAGGGGCTCCTACGAGCAGTACTTC. Translating gives CASAQGPRGSYEQYF.

This clonotype was found many times. The chain joins TRBV7-2 to TRBJ2-1; D not certain. CDR1 and CDR2 (germline): SGHTA, FQGNSA. Trimming cost V 3 bases and J 5 bases, with 11 bases left between them. The CDR3 consists of 14 residues. The chain's CDR3 is CASSFRSGDNEQFF. The CDR3 nucleotides read TGTGCCAGCAGCTTTAGGTCTGGCGACAATGAGCAGTTCTTC.

The chain combines TRBV11-2 with TRBJ2-1, with 14 bases identical to TRBD2. Per germline, CDR1 SGHAT and CDR2 FQNNGV. The V and J ends lost 2 bases and 9 bases, in that order; junction bases with no gene match: 9. There are 17 residues in the CDR3. In DNA, the CDR3 is TGTGCCAGCAGCTTACTCGGGACTAGCGGGGGACGCAGTGAGCAGTTCTTC. As protein: CASSLLGTSGGRSEQFF. Combining the CDR3 with reference TRBV11-2 and TRBJ2-1 gives the whole variable domain EAGVAQSPRYKIIEKRQSVAFWCNPISGHATLYWYQQILGQGPKLLIQFQNNGVVDDSQLPKDRFSAERLKGVDSTLKIQPAKLEDSAVYLCASSLLGTSGGRSEQFFGPGTRLTVL.

On this clonotype itself: The conserved closing phenylalanine or tryptophan is absent in this CDR3, likely reflecting a read error. Because the CDR3's place on the DNA is in doubt, the DNA is left out and the CDR3 is given as listed by TCRdb. This chain uses TRBV29-1 with TRBJ1-1; TRBD1, the D gene given by the table, was not confirmed from the DNA. Inclusive of both ends, the CDR3 amounts to 12 amino acids. Germline loops: CDR1 SQVTM, CDR2 ANQGSEA. CDR3 protein: CSVEEGTAEALV.

This clonotype was recorded at least ten times. The chain has TRBV6-5 and TRBJ1-3; D may be TRBD1 (5 bases). CDR1 is MNHEY and CDR2 is SVGAGI in the germline V gene. Trimming stripped 6 bases from V and 0 bases from J, with 12 bases between. The CDR3 consists of 15 residues. This chain's CDR3 is CASRDRLYSGNTIYF. CDR3 bases: TGTGCCAGCAGAGACAGACTTTACTCTGGAAACACCATATATTTT.

The sample holds many counts of this clonotype. The chain is built from TRBV7-9 and TRBJ2-1; D unclear. The CDR3 loop spans 14 amino acids. Per the germline V gene, CDR1 is SEHNR and CDR2 is FQNEAQ (reference sequence). The germline V and J ends were trimmed by 4 bases and 4 bases, with 11 bases remaining between them. In DNA, the CDR3 is TGTGCCAGCAGCTCCAACACCCTATACAATGAGCAGTTCTTC. Its protein is CASSSNTLYNEQFF.

This clonotype came up many times. The chain carries TRBV7-2 and TRBJ1-2; possible D gene TRBD1, 5 bases. V was clipped by 4 bases and J by 6 bases, with 24 bases between them. This CDR3 has 17 amino acids. Germline lookup yields CDR1 SGHTA and CDR2 FQGNSA. Here the CDR3 DNA reads TGTGCCAGCAGCTCTCAGTTCCCCGGAGGGGCGAGTGATGGCTACACCTTC. Amino acid sequence: CASSSQFPGGASDGYTF.

This clonotype was seen repeatedly, ten times or more. V and J are TRBV6-6 and TRBJ1-5; D remains unclear. There are 12 residues in the CDR3. CDR1 and CDR2 from the germline V gene are MNHNY and SVGAGI (reference sequence). Trimming pared 5 bases from V and 5 bases from J, leaving 7 bases between. The CDR3 protein is CASSPSYQPQHF. The CDR3 bases are TGTGCCAGCAGTCCCTCTTATCAGCCCCAGCATTTT.

The table lists this clonotype with many counts. The chain joins TRBV19 to TRBJ2-7; D is ambiguous. CDR3 length equals 15 residues. The ends were cut back, 0 bases at V and 3 bases at J, with 12 bases in the middle. Per germline, CDR1 LNHDA and CDR2 SQIVND (reference sequence). In nucleotides, the CDR3 is TGTGCCAGTAGTATAGACCCCTCGCGAGTCTACGAGCAGTACTTC. Translation gives CASSIDPSRVYEQYF.

This clonotype was counted many times. This chain connects TRBV5-1 to TRBJ2-1; D may be TRBD1 or TRBD2 (5 bases each). V gave up 5 bases and J gave up 0 bases, with 9 bases separating them. The length of the CDR3 is 14 residues. Germline lookup yields CDR1 SGHRS and CDR2 YFSETQ. CDR3 protein: CASSWGSSYNEQFF. Here the CDR3 DNA reads TGCGCCAGCAGTTGGGGGAGCTCCTACAATGAGCAGTTCTTC.

The table lists this clonotype with many counts. The CDR3 loop reads CSATPSGTLNQPQHF. The DNA for the CDR3 is TGCAGTGCTACCCCATCCGGAACCCTTAATCAGCCCCAGCATTTT. This chain joins TRBV20-1 and TRBJ1-5; D is ambiguous. The V gene lost 4 bases and the J gene lost 4 bases, with 17 bases spanning the gap. The CDR3 totals 15 residues. The V gene's germline CDR1 is DFQATT and CDR2 SNEGSKA (reference sequence).

This clonotype appeared many times. The CDR3 region is CASSLAGVNEQFF. For the CDR3, the DNA is TGTGCCAGCAGCTTAGCTGGGGTGAATGAGCAGTTCTTC. The V gene is TRBV7-8, the J gene TRBJ2-1; no definite D call. Trimming shortened V by 0 bases and J by 7 bases, and 7 bases separated the two germline ends. CDR3 length equals 13 residues. The V gene's germline CDR1 is SGHVS and CDR2 FQNEAQ.

This clonotype was counted many times. V and J are TRBV25-1 and TRBJ2-3; the match to TRBD1 covers 7 bases. Germline-derived CDR1 and CDR2 are MGHDK and SYGVNS. This CDR3 comprises 17 residues. J gave up 2 bases and V 2 bases, and 10 bases lay outside the gene matches. CDR3 sequence: CASSEPLTGVNTDTQYF. CDR3 sequence (DNA): TGTGCCAGCAGTGAACCCCTAACAGGGGTCAACACAGATACGCAGTATTTT.

This clonotype was counted at least ten times. This sequence joins TRBV27 and TRBJ2-3; no clear D. CDR1 is MNHEY and CDR2 is SMNVEV in the germline V gene (reference sequence). This CDR3 has 12 amino acids. Deletions cut 3 bases from V and 6 bases from J, with 7 bases between. The CDR3 region is CASSLVGDTQYF. CDR3 in DNA: TGTGCCAGCAGTTTGGTGGGGGATACGCAGTATTTT.

This clonotype was detected ten times or more. The rearrangement uses TRBV20-1 and TRBJ1-5, with 7 bases that match TRBD1. Germline-derived CDR1 and CDR2 are DFQATT and SNEGSKA (reference sequence). Trimming cost V 5 bases and J 4 bases; bases outside gene matches: 14. The CDR3 runs to 16 residues. In nucleotides, the CDR3 is TGCAGTGCTGCGATCGGGACAGCCGTAATTAATCAGCCCCAGCATTTT. Encoded protein: CSAAIGTAVINQPQHF.

This clonotype has a count of ten or more. The V call is TRBV10-3, the J call TRBJ1-4; 7 bases are a match to TRBD1. The CDR3 is 16 amino acids. V trimming: 4 bases; J trimming: 4 bases; junction bases outside the gene matches: 9. CDR1 and CDR2 from the germline V gene are ENHRY and SYGVKD. CDR3 in amino acids: CAISAGPGQLNEKLFF. CDR3 sequence (DNA): TGTGCCATCAGTGCCGGTCCGGGACAGCTTAATGAAAAACTGTTTTTT.

This clonotype came up many times. CDR3 amino acids: CASSLSGGASGEQFF. The DNA of the CDR3 is TGCGCCAGCAGCCTTAGCGGGGGGGCCTCAGGAGAGCAGTTCTTC. This sequence joins TRBV5-1 and TRBJ2-1; 11 positions match TRBD2. V gave up 4 bases and J gave up 10 bases; unmatched junction bases: 10. Germline lookup yields CDR1 SGHRS and CDR2 YFSETQ. The CDR3 has 15 residues.